Listed below are T cell receptor beta chains from one sample, sequenced in a study of CD8 T cells in ankylosing spondylitis. A single record per CDR3 protein comes from TCRdb applying MiXCR to the 5' RACE reads. The sample lists approximately 400,000 distinct CDR3 sequences; 26% were seen once. Sequencing was carried out using blood, either unsorted or a sorted T cell fraction (not recorded which). All receptors derive from a male donor with ankylosing spondylitis. The conserved cysteine and the conserved F or W are not part of the CDR3 here.

v_call,j_call,cdr3_aa
TRBV10-2,TRBJ2-3,ASSASGTTGDTDTQY
TRBV5-1,TRBJ1-2,ASSATGAGGYGYT
TRBV29-1,TRBJ2-2,SVTRAGGNTGELF
TRBV11-2,TRBJ2-1,ASSFRGLAGVDEQF
TRBV12-3/TRBV12-4,TRBJ2-7,ASSRTLTYEQY
TRBV20-1,TRBJ2-3,SAASSTDTQY
TRBV5-1,TRBJ2-5,ASSLEQGWGETQY
TRBV7-9,TRBJ1-2,ASRPEKDPRDYGYT
TRBV12-3/TRBV12-4,TRBJ2-4,ASSPAGTGSKNIQY
TRBV20-1,TRBJ2-1,SASEGSSYNEQF
TRBV11-2,TRBJ2-2,ASSLEAYTGELF
TRBV12-3/TRBV12-4,TRBJ1-5,ASSLNTGGRGQPQH
TRBV5-1,TRBJ1-6,ASSSDPGWPLH
TRBV5-1,TRBJ2-1,ASSFPAGVAYNEQF
TRBV29-1,TRBJ2-3,SVVPLTSGRAERSDTQY
TRBV14,TRBJ1-2,ASSPRVHGYT
TRBV5-8,TRBJ2-7,ASSLVDASYEQY
TRBV7-9,TRBJ1-6,ASSSGVYNSPLH
TRBV29-1,TRBJ2-5,SGRTGQETQY
TRBV24-1,TRBJ2-3,ATSGTSGSPRGAADTQY
TRBV5-1,TRBJ1-5,ASSLDPESAQH
TRBV24-1,TRBJ2-1,ATSLPILNEQF
TRBV5-8,TRBJ2-5,ASSGGSLGSQETQY
TRBV19,TRBJ2-4,ASSPTGGGKNIQY
TRBV6-1,TRBJ1-1,ASSEGRVHAAF
TRBV6-1,TRBJ2-4,ASSGAGGPAKNIQY